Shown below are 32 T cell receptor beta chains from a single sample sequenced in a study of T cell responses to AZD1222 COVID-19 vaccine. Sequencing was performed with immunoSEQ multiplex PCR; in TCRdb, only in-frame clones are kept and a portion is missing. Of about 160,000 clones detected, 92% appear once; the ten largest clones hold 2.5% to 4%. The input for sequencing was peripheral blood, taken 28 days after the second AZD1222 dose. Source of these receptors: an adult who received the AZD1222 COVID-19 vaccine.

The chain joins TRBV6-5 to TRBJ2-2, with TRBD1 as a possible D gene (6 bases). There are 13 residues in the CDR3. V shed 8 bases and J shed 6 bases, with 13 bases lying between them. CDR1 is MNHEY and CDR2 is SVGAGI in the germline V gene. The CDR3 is CASRTGSAGELFF. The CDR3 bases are TGTGCCAGCCGAACAGGGTCCGCCGGGGAGCTGTTTTTT.

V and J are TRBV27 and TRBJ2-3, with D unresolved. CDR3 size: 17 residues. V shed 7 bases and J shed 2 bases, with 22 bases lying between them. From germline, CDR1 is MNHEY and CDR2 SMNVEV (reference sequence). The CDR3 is CASTTGSHSEFTDTQYF. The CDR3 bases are TGTGCCAGCACCACCGGGTCGCACAGCGAATTCACAGATACGCAGTATTTT.

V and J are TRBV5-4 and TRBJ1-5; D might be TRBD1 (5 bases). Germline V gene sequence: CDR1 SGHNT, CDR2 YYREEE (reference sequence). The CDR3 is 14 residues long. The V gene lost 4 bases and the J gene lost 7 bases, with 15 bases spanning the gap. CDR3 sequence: CASSPGGEGQPQHF. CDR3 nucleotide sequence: TGTGCCAGCAGCCCCGGAGGGGAAGGACAGCCCCAGCATTTT.

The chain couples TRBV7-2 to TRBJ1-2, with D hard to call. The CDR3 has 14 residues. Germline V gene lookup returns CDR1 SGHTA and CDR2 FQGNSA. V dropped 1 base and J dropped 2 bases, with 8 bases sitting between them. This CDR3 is CASSLGLGNYGYTF. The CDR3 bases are TGTGCCAGCAGCTTAGGGTTGGGAAACTATGGCTACACCTTC.

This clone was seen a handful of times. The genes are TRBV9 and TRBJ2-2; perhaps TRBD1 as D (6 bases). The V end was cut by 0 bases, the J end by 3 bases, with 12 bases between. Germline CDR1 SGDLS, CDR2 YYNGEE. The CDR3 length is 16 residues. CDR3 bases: TGTGCCAGCAGCGTAGAAAGGGACATGCACACCGGGGAGCTGTTTTTT. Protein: CASSVERDMHTGELFF. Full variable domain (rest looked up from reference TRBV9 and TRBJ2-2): DSGVTQTPKHLITATGQRVTLRCSPRSGDLSVYWYQQSLDQGLQFLIQYYNGEERAKGNILERFSAQQFPDLHSELNLSSLELGDSALYFCASSVERDMHTGELFFGEGSRLTVL.

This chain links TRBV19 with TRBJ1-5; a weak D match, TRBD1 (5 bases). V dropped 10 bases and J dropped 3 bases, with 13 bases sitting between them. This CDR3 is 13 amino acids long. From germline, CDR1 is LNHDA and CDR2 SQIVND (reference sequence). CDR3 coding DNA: TGTGCCACTAGGGGCCGGTCCAATCAGCCCCAGCATTTT. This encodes CATRGRSNQPQHF.

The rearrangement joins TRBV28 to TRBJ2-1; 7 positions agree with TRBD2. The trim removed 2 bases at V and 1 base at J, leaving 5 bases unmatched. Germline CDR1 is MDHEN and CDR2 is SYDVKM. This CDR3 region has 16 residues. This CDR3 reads CASSLGGGWSYNEQFF. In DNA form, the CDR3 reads TGTGCCAGCAGTTTAGGGGGAGGGTGGTCCTACAATGAGCAGTTCTTC.

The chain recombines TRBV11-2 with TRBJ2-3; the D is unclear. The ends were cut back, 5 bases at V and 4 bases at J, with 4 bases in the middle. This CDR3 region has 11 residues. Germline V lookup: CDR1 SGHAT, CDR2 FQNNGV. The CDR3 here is CASSLADTQYF. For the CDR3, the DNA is TGTGCCAGCAGCCTGGCAGATACGCAGTATTTT.

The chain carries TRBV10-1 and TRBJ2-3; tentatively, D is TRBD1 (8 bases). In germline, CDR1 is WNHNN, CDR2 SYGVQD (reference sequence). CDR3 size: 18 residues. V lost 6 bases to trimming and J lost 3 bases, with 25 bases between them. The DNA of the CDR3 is TGCGCCAGCAGCCCGGGACAGGCAACCGGGACTACAACAGATACGCAGTATTTT. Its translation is CASSPGQATGTTTDTQYF.

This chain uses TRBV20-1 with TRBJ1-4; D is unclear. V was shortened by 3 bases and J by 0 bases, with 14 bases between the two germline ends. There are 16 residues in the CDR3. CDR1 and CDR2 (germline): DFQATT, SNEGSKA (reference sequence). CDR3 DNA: TGCAGTGCTAGTCTCCAGAAGTTTGCAACTAATGAAAAACTGTTTTTT. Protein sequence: CSASLQKFATNEKLFF.

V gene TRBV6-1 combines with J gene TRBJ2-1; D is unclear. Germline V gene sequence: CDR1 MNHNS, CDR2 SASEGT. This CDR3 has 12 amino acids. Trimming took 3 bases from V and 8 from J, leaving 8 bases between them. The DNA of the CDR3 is TGTGCCAGCAGTGATGGGTCGGATGAGCAGTTCTTC. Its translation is CASSDGSDEQFF.

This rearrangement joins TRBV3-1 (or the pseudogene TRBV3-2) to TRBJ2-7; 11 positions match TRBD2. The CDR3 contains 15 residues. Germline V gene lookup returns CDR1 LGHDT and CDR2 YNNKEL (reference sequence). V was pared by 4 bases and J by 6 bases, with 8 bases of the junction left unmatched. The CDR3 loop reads CASSLSGRAWGEQYF. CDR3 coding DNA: TGTGCCAGCAGCCTTAGCGGGAGGGCCTGGGGCGAGCAGTACTTC.

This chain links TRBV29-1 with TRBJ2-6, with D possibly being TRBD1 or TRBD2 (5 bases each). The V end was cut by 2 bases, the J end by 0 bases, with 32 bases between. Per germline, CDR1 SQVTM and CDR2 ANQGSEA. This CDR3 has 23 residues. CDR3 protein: CSVESLPSEGKGTSISGANVLTF. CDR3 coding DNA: TGCAGCGTTGAAAGTCTCCCATCCGAGGGCAAAGGGACGTCTATCTCTGGGGCCAACGTCCTGACTTTC.

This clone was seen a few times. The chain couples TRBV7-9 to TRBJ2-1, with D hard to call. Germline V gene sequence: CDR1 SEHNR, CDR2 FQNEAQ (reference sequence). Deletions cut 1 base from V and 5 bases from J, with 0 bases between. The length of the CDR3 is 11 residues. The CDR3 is CASSLDNEQFF. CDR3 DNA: TGTGCCAGCAGCTTAGACAATGAGCAGTTCTTC.

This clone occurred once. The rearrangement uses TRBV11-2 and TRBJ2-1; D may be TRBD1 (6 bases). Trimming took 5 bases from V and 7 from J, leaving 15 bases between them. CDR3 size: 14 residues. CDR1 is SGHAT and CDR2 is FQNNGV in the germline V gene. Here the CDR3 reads CASSPFRDNNEQFF. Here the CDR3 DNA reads TGTGCCAGCAGCCCGTTCCGGGACAATAATGAGCAGTTCTTC.

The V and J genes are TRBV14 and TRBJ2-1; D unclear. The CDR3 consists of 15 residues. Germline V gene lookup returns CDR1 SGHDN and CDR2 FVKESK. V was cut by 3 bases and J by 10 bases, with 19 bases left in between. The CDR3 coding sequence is TGTGCCAGCAGCCAGCCCGGGCTTCTTCGTATAGAGCAGTTCTTC. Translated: CASSQPGLLRIEQFF.

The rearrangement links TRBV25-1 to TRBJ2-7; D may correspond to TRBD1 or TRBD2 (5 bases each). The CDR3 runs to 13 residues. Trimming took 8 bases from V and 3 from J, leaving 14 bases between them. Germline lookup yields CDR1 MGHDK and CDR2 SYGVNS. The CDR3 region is CASESRGRYEQYF. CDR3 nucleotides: TGTGCCAGCGAGAGCCGGGGCCGCTACGAGCAGTACTTC.

CDR3 region: CASSARDSYNSPLHF. CDR3 nucleotides: TGTGCCAGCAGCGCCCGGGACTCCTATAATTCACCCCTCCACTTT. The J gene is TRBJ1-6, the V gene TRBV7-8; D is uncertain. V was cut by 5 bases and J by 0 bases, with 8 bases left in between. The germline V gene encodes CDR1 SGHVS and CDR2 FQNEAQ. This CDR3 spans 15 amino acids.

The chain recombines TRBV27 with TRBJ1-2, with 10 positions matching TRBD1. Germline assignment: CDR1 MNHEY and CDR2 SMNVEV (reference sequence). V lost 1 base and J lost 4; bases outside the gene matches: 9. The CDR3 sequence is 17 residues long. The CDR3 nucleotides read TGTGCCAGCAGTTTATTGACAGGGGGCAACGTAAGCTATGGCTACACCTTC. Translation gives CASSLLTGGNVSYGYTF.

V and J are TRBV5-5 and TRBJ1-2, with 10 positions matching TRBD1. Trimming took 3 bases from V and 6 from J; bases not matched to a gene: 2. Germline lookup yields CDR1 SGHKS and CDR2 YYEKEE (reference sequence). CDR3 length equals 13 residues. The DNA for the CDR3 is TGTGCCAGCAGCTCCGGGACAGGGGATGGCTACACCTTC. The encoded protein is CASSSGTGDGYTF. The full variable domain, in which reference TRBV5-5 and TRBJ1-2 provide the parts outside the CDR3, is DAGVTQSPTHLIKTRGQQVTLRCSPISGHKSVSWYQQVLGQGPQFIFQYYEKEERGRGNFPDRFSARQFPNYSSELNVNALLLGDSALYLCASSSGTGDGYTFGSGTRLTVV.

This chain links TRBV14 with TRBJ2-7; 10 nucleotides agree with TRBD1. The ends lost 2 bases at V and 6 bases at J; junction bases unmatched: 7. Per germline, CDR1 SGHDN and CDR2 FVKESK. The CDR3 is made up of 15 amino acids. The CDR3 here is CASSQFTRDRGEQYF. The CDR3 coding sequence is TGTGCCAGCAGCCAATTTACCCGGGACAGGGGCGAGCAGTACTTC.

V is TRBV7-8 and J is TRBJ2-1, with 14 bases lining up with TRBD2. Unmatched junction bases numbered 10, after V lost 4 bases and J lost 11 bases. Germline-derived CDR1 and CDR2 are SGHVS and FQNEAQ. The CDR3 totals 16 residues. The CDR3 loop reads CASSSSAGLAGDKQFF. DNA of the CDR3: TGTGCCAGCAGCTCGTCCGCGGGACTAGCGGGAGATAAGCAGTTCTTC.

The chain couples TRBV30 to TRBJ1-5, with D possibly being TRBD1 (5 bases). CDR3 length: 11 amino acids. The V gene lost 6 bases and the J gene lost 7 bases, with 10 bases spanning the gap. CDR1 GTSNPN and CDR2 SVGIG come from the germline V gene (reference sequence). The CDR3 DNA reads TGTGCCTGTGGGGGAGGCCAGCCCCAGCATTTT. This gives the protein CACGGGQPQHF.

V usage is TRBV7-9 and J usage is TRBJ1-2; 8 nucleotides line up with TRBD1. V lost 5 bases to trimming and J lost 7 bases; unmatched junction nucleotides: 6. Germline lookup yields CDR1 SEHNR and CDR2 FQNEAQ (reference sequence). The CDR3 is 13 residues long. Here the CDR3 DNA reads TGTGCCAGCAGCCCACAGGGGGACGGTGGCTACACCTTC. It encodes CASSPQGDGGYTF.

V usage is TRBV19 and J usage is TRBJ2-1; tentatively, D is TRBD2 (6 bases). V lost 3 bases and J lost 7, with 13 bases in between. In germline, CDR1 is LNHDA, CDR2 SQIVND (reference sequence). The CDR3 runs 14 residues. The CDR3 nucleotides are TGTGCCAGTAGTATTGTCGCGGGAATGAATGAGCAGTTCTTC. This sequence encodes CASSIVAGMNEQFF. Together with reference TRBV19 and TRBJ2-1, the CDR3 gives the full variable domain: DGGITQSPKYLFRKEGQNVTLSCEQNLNHDAMYWYRQDPGQGLRLIYYSQIVNDFQKGDIAEGYSVSREKKESFPLTVTSAQKNPTAFYLCASSIVAGMNEQFFGPGTRLTVL.

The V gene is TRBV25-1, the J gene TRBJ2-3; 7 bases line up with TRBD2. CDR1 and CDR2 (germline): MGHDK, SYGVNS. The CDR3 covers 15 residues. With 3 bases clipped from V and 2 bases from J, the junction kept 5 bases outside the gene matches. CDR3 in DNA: TGTGCCAGCAGTGATTTGCGGGAGTACACAGATACGCAGTATTTT. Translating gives CASSDLREYTDTQYF.

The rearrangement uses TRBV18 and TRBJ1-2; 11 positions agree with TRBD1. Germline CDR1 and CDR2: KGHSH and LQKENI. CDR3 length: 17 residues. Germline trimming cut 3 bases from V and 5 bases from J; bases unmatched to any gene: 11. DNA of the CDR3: TGTGCCAGCTCACCTCAACCCGAAGGGACAGGGGGTTATGGCTACACCTTC. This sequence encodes CASSPQPEGTGGYGYTF.

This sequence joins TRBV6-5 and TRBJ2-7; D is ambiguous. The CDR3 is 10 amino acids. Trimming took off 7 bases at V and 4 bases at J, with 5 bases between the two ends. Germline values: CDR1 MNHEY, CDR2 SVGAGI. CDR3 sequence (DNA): TGTGCCAGCAACCAGTACGAGCAGTACTTC. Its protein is CASNQYEQYF.

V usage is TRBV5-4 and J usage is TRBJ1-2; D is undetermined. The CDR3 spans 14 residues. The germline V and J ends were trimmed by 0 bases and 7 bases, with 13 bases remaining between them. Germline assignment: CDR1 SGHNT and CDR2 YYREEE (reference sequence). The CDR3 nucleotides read TGTGCCAGCAGCTTGGTTGCCATGGAAAGTGGCTACACCTTC. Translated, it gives CASSLVAMESGYTF. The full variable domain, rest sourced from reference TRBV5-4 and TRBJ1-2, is ETGVTQSPTHLIKTRGQQVTLRCSSQSGHNTVSWYQQALGQGPQFIFQYYREEENGRGNFPPRFSGLQFPNYSSELNVNALELDDSALYLCASSLVAMESGYTFGSGTRLTVV.

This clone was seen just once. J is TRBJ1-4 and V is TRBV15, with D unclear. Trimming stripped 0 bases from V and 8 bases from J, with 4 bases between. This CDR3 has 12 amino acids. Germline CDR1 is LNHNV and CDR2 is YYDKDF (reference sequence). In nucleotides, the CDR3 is TGTGCCACCAGCAGAGAGGGGGAAAAACTGTTTTTT. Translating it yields CATSREGEKLFF.

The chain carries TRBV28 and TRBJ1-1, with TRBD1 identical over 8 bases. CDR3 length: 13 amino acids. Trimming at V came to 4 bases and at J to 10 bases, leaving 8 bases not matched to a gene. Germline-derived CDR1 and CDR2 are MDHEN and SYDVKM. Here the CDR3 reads CASSSSPGTGAFF. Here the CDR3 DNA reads TGTGCCAGCAGTTCTTCACCCGGGACAGGAGCTTTCTTT.

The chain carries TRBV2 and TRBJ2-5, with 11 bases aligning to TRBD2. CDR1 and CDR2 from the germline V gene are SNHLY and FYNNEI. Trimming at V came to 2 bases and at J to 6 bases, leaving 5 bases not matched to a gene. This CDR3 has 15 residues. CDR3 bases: TGTGCCAGCAGTGAACGACTAGCGGGAACCAAGACCCAGTACTTC. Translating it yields CASSERLAGTKTQYF.